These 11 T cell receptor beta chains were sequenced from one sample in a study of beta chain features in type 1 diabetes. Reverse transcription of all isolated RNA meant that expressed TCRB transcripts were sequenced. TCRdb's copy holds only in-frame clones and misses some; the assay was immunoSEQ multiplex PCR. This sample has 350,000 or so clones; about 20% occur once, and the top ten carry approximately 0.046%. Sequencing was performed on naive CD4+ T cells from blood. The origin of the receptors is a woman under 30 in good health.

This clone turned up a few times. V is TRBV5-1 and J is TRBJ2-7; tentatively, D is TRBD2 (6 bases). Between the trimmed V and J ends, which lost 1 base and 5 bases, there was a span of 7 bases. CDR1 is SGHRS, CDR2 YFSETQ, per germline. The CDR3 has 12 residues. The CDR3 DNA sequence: TGCGCCAGCAGCTTGACGGGGGACGAGCAGTACTTC. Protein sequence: CASSLTGDEQYF.

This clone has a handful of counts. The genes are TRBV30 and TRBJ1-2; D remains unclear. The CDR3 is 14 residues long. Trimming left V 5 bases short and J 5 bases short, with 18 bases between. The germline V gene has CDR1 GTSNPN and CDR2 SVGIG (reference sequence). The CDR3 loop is CAWRVQRQTYGYTF. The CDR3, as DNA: TGTGCCTGGCGCGTCCAGCGCCAAACTTATGGCTACACCTTC.

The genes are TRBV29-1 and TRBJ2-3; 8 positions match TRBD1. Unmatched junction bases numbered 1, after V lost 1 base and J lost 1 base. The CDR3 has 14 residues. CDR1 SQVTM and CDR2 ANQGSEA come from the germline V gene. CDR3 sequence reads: CSVEVTGGTDTQYF. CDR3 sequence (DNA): TGCAGCGTTGAAGTGACAGGGGGCACAGATACGCAGTATTTT.

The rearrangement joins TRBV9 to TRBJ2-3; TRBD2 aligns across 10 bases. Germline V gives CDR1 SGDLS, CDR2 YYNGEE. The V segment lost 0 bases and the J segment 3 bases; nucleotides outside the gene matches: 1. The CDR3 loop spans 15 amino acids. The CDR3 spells CASSVASGRTDTQYF. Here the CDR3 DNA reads TGTGCCAGCAGCGTAGCTAGCGGGAGAACAGATACGCAGTATTTT.

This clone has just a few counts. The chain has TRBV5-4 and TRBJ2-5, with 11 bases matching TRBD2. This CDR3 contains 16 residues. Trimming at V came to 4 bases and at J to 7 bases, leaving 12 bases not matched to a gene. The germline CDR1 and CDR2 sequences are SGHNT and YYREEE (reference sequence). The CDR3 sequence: CASSDGASGGLGTQYF. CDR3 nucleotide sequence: TGTGCCAGCAGCGATGGGGCTAGCGGGGGGTTAGGGACCCAGTACTTC.

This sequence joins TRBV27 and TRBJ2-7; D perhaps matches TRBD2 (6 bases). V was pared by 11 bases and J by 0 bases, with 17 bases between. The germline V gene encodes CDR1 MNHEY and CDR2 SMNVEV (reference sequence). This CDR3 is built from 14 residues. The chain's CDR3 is CAPIAGRYSYEQYF. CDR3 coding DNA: TGTGCCCCCATCGCGGGGCGGTACTCCTACGAGCAGTACTTC.

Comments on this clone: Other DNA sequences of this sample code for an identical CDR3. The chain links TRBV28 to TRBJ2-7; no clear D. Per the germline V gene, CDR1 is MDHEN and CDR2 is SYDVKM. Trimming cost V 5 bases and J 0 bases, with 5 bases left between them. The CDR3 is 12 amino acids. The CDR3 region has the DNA TGTGCCAGCAGTCTGTCCTCCTACGAGCAGTACTTC. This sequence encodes CASSLSSYEQYF.

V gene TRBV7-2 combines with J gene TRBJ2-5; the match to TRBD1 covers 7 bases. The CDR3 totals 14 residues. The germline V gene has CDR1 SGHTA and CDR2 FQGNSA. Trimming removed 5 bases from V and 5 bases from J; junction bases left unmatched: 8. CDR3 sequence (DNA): TGTGCCAGCAGCCCTGACAGGGACGCGGAGACCCAGTACTTC. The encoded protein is CASSPDRDAETQYF.

CDR3 amino acids: CASSPGQAQETQYF. The CDR3 DNA sequence: TGTGCCAGCTCCCCTGGACAGGCCCAAGAGACCCAGTACTTC. The rearrangement uses TRBV18 and TRBJ2-5; TRBD1 matches at 7 bases. The germline CDR1 and CDR2 sequences are KGHSH and LQKENI. Trimming at V came to 6 bases and at J to 1 base, leaving 5 bases not matched to a gene. The CDR3 totals 14 residues.

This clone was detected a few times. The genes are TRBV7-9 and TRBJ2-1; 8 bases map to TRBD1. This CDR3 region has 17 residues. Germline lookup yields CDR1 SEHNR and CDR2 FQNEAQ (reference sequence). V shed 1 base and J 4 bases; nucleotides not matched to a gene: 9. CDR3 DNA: TGTGCCAGCAGCTTAGGGACAGGGTCGGCAATTTACAATGAGCAGTTCTTC. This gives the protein CASSLGTGSAIYNEQFF.

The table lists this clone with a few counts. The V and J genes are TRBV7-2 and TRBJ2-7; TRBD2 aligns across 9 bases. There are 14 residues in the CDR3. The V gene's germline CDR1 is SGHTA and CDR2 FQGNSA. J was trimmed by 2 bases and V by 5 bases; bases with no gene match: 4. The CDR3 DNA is TGTGCCAGCAGCGCGGGACTAGCCACCTACGAGCAGTACTTC. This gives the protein CASSAGLATYEQYF.